These T cell receptor beta chains were read from a single sample in a study of T cells in Graves' hyperthyroidism and ophthalmopathy. TCRdb used MiXCR to reprocess the multiplex PCR reads, holding one entry per CDR3 protein. Among approximately 870,000 distinct CDR3 sequences listed, 38% were seen once. The sequenced sample consisted of blood. These receptors all stem from a young man with Graves' hyperthyroidism. Each CDR3 is given with its conserved first and last residue. The D gene is left open where the match is weak. Where a row states a size, it is once, few, many or the class of an expanded clone; other rows omit it.

clone size: -; J gene: TRBJ1-6; V gene: TRBV7-9; D gene: TRBD1; CDR3 DNA: TGCGCCAGCAGCCAAGAAGGTGGGCAGGGGGCTTGGTCACCCCTCCACTTT; CDR3 protein: CASSQEGGQGAWSPLHF
clone size: -; J gene: TRBJ1-1; V gene: TRBV9; D gene: -; CDR3 DNA: TGTGCCAGCTCACCCCAAGGTCTCACTGAAGCTTTCTTT; CDR3 protein: CASSPQGLTEAFF
clone size: -; J gene: TRBJ2-2; V gene: TRBV2; D gene: -; CDR3 DNA: TGTGCCAGCAGTGGCGTCGGGATGAACACCGGGGAGCTGTTTTTT; CDR3 protein: CASSGVGMNTGELFF
clone size: many; J gene: TRBJ1-4; V gene: TRBV29-1; D gene: -; CDR3 DNA: TGCAGCGTTCCCAGCCCCGGGGGTATGAATGAAAAACTGTTTTTT; CDR3 protein: CSVPSPGGMNEKLFF
clone size: once; J gene: TRBJ1-4; V gene: TRBV19; D gene: -; CDR3 DNA: TGTGCCAGTAGCCCTCTTGACAGTCGAGATGAAAAACTGTTTTTT; CDR3 protein: CASSPLDSRDEKLFF
clone size: many; J gene: TRBJ1-2; V gene: TRBV25-1; D gene: -; CDR3 DNA: TGTGCCAGCAGTAACGACGCCTATGGCTACACCTTC; CDR3 protein: CASSNDAYGYTF
clone size: many; J gene: TRBJ1-1; V gene: TRBV7-9; D gene: -; CDR3 DNA: TGTGCCAGCAGGTTACAGCTCACTGAAGCTTTCTTT; CDR3 protein: CASRLQLTEAFF
clone size: many; J gene: TRBJ1-4; V gene: TRBV7-9; D gene: TRBD1; CDR3 DNA: TGTGCCAGCAGCCCTCGGACAGGGGGAGGTGAAAAACTGTTTTTT; CDR3 protein: CASSPRTGGGEKLFF
clone size: few; J gene: TRBJ1-2; V gene: TRBV5-4; D gene: -; CDR3 DNA: TGTGCCAGCAGCGCGGGGACATCCTATGGCTACACCTTC; CDR3 protein: CASSAGTSYGYTF
clone size: many; J gene: TRBJ1-1; V gene: TRBV29-1; D gene: -; CDR3 DNA: TGCAGCACAACCGGGTTCATGAACACTGAAGCTTTCTTT; CDR3 protein: CSTTGFMNTEAFF
clone size: many; J gene: TRBJ2-5; V gene: TRBV9; D gene: TRBD1; CDR3 DNA: TGTGCCAGCAAGGGGGACAGAGAGACCCAGTACTTC; CDR3 protein: CASKGDRETQYF
clone size: few; J gene: TRBJ2-7; V gene: TRBV7-9; D gene: -; CDR3 DNA: TGTGCCAGCAGCTTGGTGGGCAGGGAAAACCCCTACGAGCAGTACTTC; CDR3 protein: CASSLVGRENPYEQYF
clone size: few; J gene: TRBJ1-2; V gene: TRBV7-2; D gene: -; CDR3 DNA: TGTGCCAGTACTGTTATAGGAGGGGTATATGGCTACACCTTC; CDR3 protein: CASTVIGGVYGYTF